These 30 T cell receptor beta chains came from one sample sequenced in a study of beta chain features in type 1 diabetes (dated by TCRdb to between 2017 and 2018). The library was made by the immunoSEQ multiplex PCR assay. The entire isolated RNA was reverse transcribed using the High Capacity cDNA Reverse Transcription Kit, and thus expressed TCRB transcripts were sequenced. Entries here come from immuneACCESS through TCRdb and include only in-frame sequences with V and J called. Some clones fail to appear in such tables; in the studies checked, an unresolved V gene covers under half of the shortfall, and the cause of the remainder is unknown. A total of a few hundred thousand clones appear in this sample, approximately 9.9% of them only once. The ten largest clonotypes hold just over 0.015% of the sample. The sequenced sample consisted of naive CD4+ T cells from blood. Per the publication, the cell subset or site label means: true naive CD4+ T cells. The receptors here all came from a woman in her twenties or thirties in good health.

The chain has TRBV15 and TRBJ2-2; 7 bases map to TRBD1. The CDR3 loop spans 18 amino acids. J gave up 3 bases and V 0 bases, and 10 bases lay outside the gene matches. Germline CDR1 is LNHNV and CDR2 is YYDKDF (reference sequence). DNA of the CDR3: TGTGCCACCAGCAGAGATGGGGTCGGACAGGAGTACACCGGGGAGCTGTTTTTT. Amino acids: CATSRDGVGQEYTGELFF.

This clone was observed a few times. The rearrangement links TRBV4-3 to TRBJ2-1; 10 nucleotides align to TRBD2. The CDR3 totals 17 residues. In germline, CDR1 is LGHNA, CDR2 YSLEER. The J segment lost 4 bases and the V segment lost 0 bases, leaving 6 bases of the junction unmatched. CDR3 protein: CASSQDLTSGIYNEQFF. In DNA form, the CDR3 reads TGCGCCAGCAGCCAAGATCTCACTAGCGGGATTTACAATGAGCAGTTCTTC.

This clone was recorded a few times. The V gene is TRBV29-1, the J gene TRBJ2-1, with 14 bases that match TRBD2. Per the germline V gene, CDR1 is SQVTM and CDR2 is ANQGSEA. This CDR3 region has 14 residues. The V segment lost 7 bases and the J segment 6 bases; nucleotides outside the gene matches: 5. For the CDR3, the DNA is TGCAGCGAAATGACTAGCGGGAGGGGCAATGAGCAGTTCTTC. Translated, it gives CSEMTSGRGNEQFF.

This clone turned up a few times. The chain has TRBV28 and TRBJ2-3; TRBD2 matches 8 bases. V shed 6 bases and J 3 bases; nucleotides not matched to a gene: 14. The CDR3 consists of 17 residues. CDR1 and CDR2 from the germline V gene are MDHEN and SYDVKM. The DNA of the CDR3 is TGTGCCAGCAGCTACGACGGAGCGGGAGTGAGTACAGATACGCAGTATTTT. This gives the protein CASSYDGAGVSTDTQYF.

This clone was seen a few times. This sequence joins TRBV11-1 and TRBJ2-5; possibly TRBD1 for D (6 bases). The germline gives CDR1 SGHAT, CDR2 FQDESV (reference sequence). The CDR3 length is 15 residues. Trimming took off 6 bases at V and 1 base at J, with 15 bases between the two ends. The CDR3 DNA follows: TGTGCCAGCAGGCGAACAGGGCAAACCCAAGAGACCCAGTACTTC. Its protein product is CASRRTGQTQETQYF.

The chain combines TRBV7-2 with TRBJ1-1; possibly TRBD1 for D (5 bases). CDR1 is SGHTA, CDR2 FQGNSA, per germline. The CDR3 spans 14 residues. V shed 1 base and J shed 1 base, with 7 bases lying between them. As DNA, the CDR3 is TGTGCCAGCAGCTTAGGGGGCTCGAACACTGAAGCTTTCTTT. It is translated as CASSLGGSNTEAFF.

The V and J genes are TRBV6-4 and TRBJ2-3; 9 bases align to TRBD2. CDR3 size: 16 residues. J gave up 6 bases and V 6 bases, and 13 bases lay outside the gene matches. The germline CDR1 and CDR2 sequences are MRHNA and SNTAGT. CDR3 nucleotides: TGTGCCAGCAGCCCTTTTAGCGGGAGCTACGGGGATACGCAGTATTTT. It specifies CASSPFSGSYGDTQYF.

This clone has only a few counts. The rearrangement joins TRBV2 to TRBJ2-1, with D possibly being TRBD2 (6 bases). This CDR3 spans 14 amino acids. Trimming took off 4 bases at V and 7 bases at J, with 14 bases between the two ends. Germline V CDR1 and CDR2: SNHLY, FYNNEI. The DNA of the CDR3 is TGTGCCAGCAGTGGCCGACTAGTAGAGAATGAGCAGTTCTTC. Amino acids: CASSGRLVENEQFF.

The chain combines TRBV19 with TRBJ1-2, with 7 bases matching TRBD1. V lost 5 bases, J lost 4 bases, and 13 bases stayed unmatched. Germline V gene lookup returns CDR1 LNHDA and CDR2 SQIVND (reference sequence). The length of the CDR3 is 16 residues. The CDR3 DNA reads TGTGCCAGTAGTGCTGGGACAGTCCGTCCTTCCTATGGCTACACCTTC. This codes for CASSAGTVRPSYGYTF. The full variable domain, rest sourced from reference TRBV19 and TRBJ1-2, is DGGITQSPKYLFRKEGQNVTLSCEQNLNHDAMYWYRQDPGQGLRLIYYSQIVNDFQKGDIAEGYSVSREKKESFPLTVTSAQKNPTAFYLCASSAGTVRPSYGYTFGSGTRLTVV.

This clone appeared a few times. The gene calls are TRBV5-4 and TRBJ2-5, with TRBD1 matching over 12 bases. Trimming at V came to 6 bases and at J to 4 bases, leaving 7 bases not matched to a gene. From germline, CDR1 is SGHNT and CDR2 YYREEE (reference sequence). This CDR3 comprises 15 residues. DNA of the CDR3: TGTGCCAGCATTCCGGGACAGGGGGCGGGAGAGACCCAGTACTTC. It encodes CASIPGQGAGETQYF.

There are a few counts of this clone. A read error may account for a junction end that differs from germline. This sequence joins TRBV12-5 and TRBJ1-1; TRBD1 might be the D (5 bases). This CDR3 is 12 amino acids long. Germline V gene lookup returns CDR1 LGHNT and CDR2 FRNRAP. The CDR3: CASALWRGEAFF. CDR3 sequence (DNA): TGTGCTAGTGCTTTGTGGAGGGGTGAAGCTTTCTTT.

The chain employs TRBV10-3 and TRBJ2-5, with 7 bases fitting TRBD1. CDR1 and CDR2 from the germline V gene are ENHRY and SYGVKD. V was clipped by 0 bases and J by 7 bases; unmatched bases: 17. The CDR3 covers 18 residues. The CDR3 here is CAISESAPRGKKPGTQYF. The CDR3 nucleotides read TGTGCCATCAGTGAGTCGGCTCCCAGGGGGAAAAAGCCAGGGACCCAGTACTTC.

The chain links TRBV7-2 to TRBJ2-1; 13 bases are a match to TRBD2. The trim removed 0 bases at V and 7 bases at J, leaving 3 bases unmatched. The CDR3 spans 16 residues. Germline lookup yields CDR1 SGHTA and CDR2 FQGNSA. The CDR3 reads CASSLAPGLAGNEQFF. As DNA, the CDR3 is TGTGCCAGCAGCTTAGCACCGGGACTAGCGGGAAATGAGCAGTTCTTC.

This clone was found a few times. V usage is TRBV10-3 and J usage is TRBJ1-4; 7 nucleotides align to TRBD1. Germline V gives CDR1 ENHRY, CDR2 SYGVKD. This CDR3 spans 13 amino acids. Germline trimming cut 10 bases from V and 4 bases from J; bases unmatched to any gene: 6. In nucleotides, the CDR3 is TGTGCCACCCGGGACAGTCTTAATGAAAAACTGTTTTTT. Translated, it gives CATRDSLNEKLFF.

The V and J genes are TRBV5-1 and TRBJ2-3, with 14 positions matching TRBD2. The CDR3 spans 16 residues. The V segment lost 4 bases and the J segment 5 bases; nucleotides outside the gene matches: 6. In germline, CDR1 is SGHRS, CDR2 YFSETQ. The CDR3 DNA reads as TGCGCCAGCAGCCCAGGACTAGCGGGAGGTATAGATACGCAGTATTTT. Translating it yields CASSPGLAGGIDTQYF.

This clone has more than one count but fewer than ten. The chain uses TRBV27 and TRBJ2-2; D may be TRBD1 (5 bases). There are 15 residues in the CDR3. CDR1 MNHEY and CDR2 SMNVEV come from the germline V gene (reference sequence). V lost 2 bases, J lost 5 bases, and 12 bases lay in between. The CDR3 DNA reads TGTGCCAGCAGTTTAGGACATCCTCAAACCGGGGAGCTGTTTTTT. Amino acid sequence: CASSLGHPQTGELFF.

The chain combines TRBV5-1 with TRBJ2-1; the match to TRBD2 covers 8 bases. The CDR3 runs to 16 residues. Germline CDR1 is SGHRS and CDR2 is YFSETQ. V was pared by 2 bases and J by 5 bases, with 9 bases of the junction left unmatched. The CDR3: CASSFTTGTSNNEQFF. The CDR3 DNA follows: TGCGCCAGCAGCTTCACCACCGGGACTAGTAACAATGAGCAGTTCTTC.

This clone was found a few times. The rearrangement joins TRBV12-2 to TRBJ2-5; the table names TRBD2, a call not compared with the DNA. TRBV12-2 is labeled a pseudogene. This CDR3 has 15 amino acids. CDR3 sequence: CASRWRMGYSETQYF. The CDR3 coding sequence is TGTGCAAGTCGCTGGCGGATGGGTTATTCAGAGACCCAGTACTTC.

The genes are TRBV7-2 and TRBJ1-1; perhaps TRBD1 as D (5 bases). V lost 5 bases to trimming and J lost 5 bases, with 15 bases between them. The CDR3 is made up of 14 amino acids. In germline, CDR1 is SGHTA, CDR2 FQGNSA. CDR3 amino acids: CASSPRGRGTEAFF. The CDR3, as DNA: TGTGCCAGCAGCCCCCGCGGCCGGGGGACTGAAGCTTTCTTT.

The chain links TRBV7-2 to TRBJ2-3, with TRBD1 matching over 7 bases. Germline assignment: CDR1 SGHTA and CDR2 FQGNSA. Trimming removed 5 bases from V and 8 bases from J; junction bases left unmatched: 10. The CDR3 is 14 residues long. The CDR3 DNA follows: TGTGCCAGCAGCCCGACAGGGTCGGGCGGTACGCAGTATTTT. This encodes CASSPTGSGGTQYF.

This clone was counted between two and nine times. This chain uses TRBV7-6 with TRBJ2-7; D call uncertain. Looked up from germline, CDR1 is SGHVS and CDR2 is FNYEAQ. The V and J ends lost 2 bases and 3 bases respectively, with 11 bases between them. The CDR3 contains 14 residues. The CDR3 coding sequence is TGTGCCAGCAGCTTAAATCCAGGTTTCTACGAGCAGTACTTC. As protein: CASSLNPGFYEQYF.

The rearrangement joins TRBV27 to TRBJ2-1; maybe TRBD2 (6 bases). The V gene's germline CDR1 is MNHEY and CDR2 SMNVEV (reference sequence). Deletions cut 2 bases from V and 13 bases from J, with 15 bases between. This CDR3 is 13 amino acids long. As DNA, the CDR3 is TGTGCCAGCAGTTTAACCCCGACGGGAGTTCAGTTCTTC. Its translation: CASSLTPTGVQFF.

This clone has just a few counts. The chain links TRBV19 to TRBJ2-4; 7 bases are a match to TRBD1. From germline, CDR1 is LNHDA and CDR2 SQIVND (reference sequence). This CDR3 spans 15 amino acids. V shed 5 bases and J 9 bases; nucleotides not matched to a gene: 13. CDR3 sequence: CASSSPGQLARIQYF. The CDR3 nucleotides read TGTGCCAGTAGTTCTCCGGGACAGTTGGCACGCATTCAGTACTTC. Combining the CDR3 with reference TRBV19 and TRBJ2-4 gives the whole variable domain DGGITQSPKYLFRKEGQNVTLSCEQNLNHDAMYWYRQDPGQGLRLIYYSQIVNDFQKGDIAEGYSVSREKKESFPLTVTSAQKNPTAFYLCASSSPGQLARIQYFGAGTRLSVL.

This clone was observed a handful of times. V and J are TRBV2 and TRBJ1-5; maybe TRBD1 (6 bases). The V gene's germline CDR1 is SNHLY and CDR2 FYNNEI. The V and J ends lost 3 bases and 0 bases respectively, with 9 bases between them. This CDR3 region has 15 residues. CDR3 bases: TGTGCCAGCAGTGATCAGGGGAATAGCAATCAGCCCCAGCATTTT. Translation gives CASSDQGNSNQPQHF.

The chain carries TRBV15 and TRBJ1-1; TRBD1 agrees at 12 bases. Germline V gene data show CDR1 as LNHNV and CDR2 as YYDKDF (reference sequence). The CDR3 is 17 residues long. With 0 bases clipped from V and 7 bases from J, the junction kept 9 bases outside the gene matches. CDR3 DNA: TGTGCCACCAGCAGAGATCGGGTGGGACAGGGGGCCTATGAAGCTTTCTTT. This gives the protein CATSRDRVGQGAYEAFF.

J is TRBJ2-1 and V is TRBV7-2; D possibly corresponds to TRBD2 (5 bases). Germline V gene lookup returns CDR1 SGHTA and CDR2 FQGNSA. The ends were cut back, 1 base at V and 7 bases at J, with 8 bases in the middle. The CDR3 consists of 13 residues. The CDR3 loop is CASSLDTGNEQFF. Here the CDR3 DNA reads TGTGCCAGCAGCTTAGATACGGGGAATGAGCAGTTCTTC.

The chain is built from TRBV7-2 and TRBJ1-5; 7 positions match TRBD1. Trimming took 5 bases from V and 1 from J; bases not matched to a gene: 5. Germline CDR1 and CDR2: SGHTA and FQGNSA. The CDR3 is 15 amino acids. The CDR3 loop reads CASSRQGGSNQPQHF. In nucleotides, the CDR3 is TGTGCCAGCAGCAGACAGGGTGGGAGCAATCAGCCCCAGCATTTT.

This clone was picked up a small number of times. This chain uses TRBV29-1 with TRBJ2-3; 7 nucleotides line up with TRBD2. This CDR3 has 16 amino acids. Germline V gene sequence: CDR1 SQVTM, CDR2 ANQGSEA. J gave up 0 bases and V 6 bases, and 12 bases lay outside the gene matches. Here the CDR3 DNA reads TGCAGCGTGGGGGGGTGGCGTGCCTCTAGCACAGATACGCAGTATTTT. Its protein is CSVGGWRASSTDTQYF.

A single count supports this clone. The chain is built from TRBV9 and TRBJ2-3; weak D call: TRBD2 (6 bases). This CDR3 is built from 18 residues. V lost 0 bases and J 0 bases, leaving 17 bases between the germline ends. Germline V gene lookup returns CDR1 SGDLS and CDR2 YYNGEE. CDR3 sequence: CASSVGRLATTSTDTQYF. The CDR3 nucleotides read TGTGCCAGCAGCGTAGGAAGGCTAGCGACTACTAGCACAGATACGCAGTATTTT.

V gene TRBV20-1 combines with J gene TRBJ2-7, with a possible D match to TRBD2 (6 bases). The CDR3 has 11 residues. With 4 bases removed from V and 4 bases from J, the gap between germline ends came to 8 bases. From germline, CDR1 is DFQATT and CDR2 SNEGSKA (reference sequence). CDR3 sequence: CSAKRGYEQYF. The CDR3 DNA is TGCAGTGCTAAACGGGGGTACGAGCAGTACTTC.